A selection of T cell receptor beta chains follows, all from one sample in a study of Ad26.COV2.S vaccination and SARS-CoV-2 variants. This table comes from immunoSEQ multiplex PCR, and its TCRdb copy is limited to in-frame clones, with some not included. The sample has some 410,000 clones; over 80% are singletons. The material sequenced was peripheral blood, taken in a trial of Ad26.COV2.S vaccine versus placebo. All receptors come from a person aged 18-60 years who received the Ad26.COV2.S COVID-19 vaccine or a placebo. Each CDR3 is given with its conserved first and last residue. The order of the fields is CDR3 length, V gene, CDR3 protein.

16 | TRBV6-5 | CASSYSAGLGTDTQYF
16 | TRBV3-1/TRBV3-2 | CASSQVIGGSSGELFF
16 | TRBV4-1 | CASSQGLAGNTDTQYF
13 | TRBV30 | CAWTSQPGQPQHF
16 | TRBV15 | CATSRDQVRVDQPQHF
11 | TRBV19 | CASSIGYGYTF
16 | TRBV14 | CASSQGDRAPPYEQYF
12 | TRBV29-1 | CSVVRDTGELFF
16 | TRBV19 | CASSIRLSSQYNEQFF
14 | TRBV28 | CASSFQGGSYEQYF
16 | TRBV7-9 | CASSLGGGYSGNTIYF
17 | TRBV4-3 | CASSQVTDFATNEKLFF
14 | TRBV24-1 | CATSDARGGYGYTF
15 | TRBV11-2 | CASSLDLVQRDTQYF
16 | TRBV27 | CASSLHYRGFEDEQYF